This T cell receptor (beta chain) is drawn from a study of shared clonotypes between healthy human individuals. Sequencing was performed with immunoSEQ multiplex PCR; in TCRdb, only in-frame clones are kept and a portion is missing. The top ten clones hold over 1.5% of a sample with around 2.1 million clones, roughly 91% of them seen once. CD45RO-negative, CCR7-positively selected cells formed the naive CD8 fraction, excluding terminally differentiated effector memory CD45RA+ cells. Deletions cut 5 bases from V and 0 bases from J, with 18 bases between. Germline V gene lookup returns CDR1 LNHNV and CDR2 YYDKDF (reference sequence). This CDR3 contains 17 residues.

The sequenced sample was naive CD8+ T cells from PBMCs. The TCR was taken from a man between 18 and 35 years old in good health. Some clones in this sample may be carry-over from other donors' samples. This chain connects TRBV15 to TRBJ2-3; D is possibly TRBD1 (6 bases). DNA for the CDR3: TGTGCCACCAGCGGCTTTAGGGGGTACTCTAGCACAGATACGCAGTATTTT. Translated, it gives CATSGFRGYSSTDTQYF.